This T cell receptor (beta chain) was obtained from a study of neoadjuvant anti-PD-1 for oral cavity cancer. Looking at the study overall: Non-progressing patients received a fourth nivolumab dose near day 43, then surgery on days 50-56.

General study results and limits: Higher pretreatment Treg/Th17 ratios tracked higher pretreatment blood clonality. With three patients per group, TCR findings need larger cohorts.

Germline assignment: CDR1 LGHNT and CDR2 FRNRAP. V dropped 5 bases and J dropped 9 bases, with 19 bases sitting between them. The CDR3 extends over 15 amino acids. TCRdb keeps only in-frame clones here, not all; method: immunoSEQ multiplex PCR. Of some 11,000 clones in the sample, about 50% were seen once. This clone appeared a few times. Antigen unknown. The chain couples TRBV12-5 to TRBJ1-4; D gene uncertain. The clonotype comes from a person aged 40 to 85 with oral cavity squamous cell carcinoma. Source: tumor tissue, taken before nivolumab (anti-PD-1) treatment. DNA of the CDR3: TGTGCTAGTGGTCCGCCCGGGCCCTATGTGAAAAAACTGTTTTTT. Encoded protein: CASGPPGPYVKKLFF. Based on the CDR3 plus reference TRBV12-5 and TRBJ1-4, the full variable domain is DARVTQTPRHKVTEMGQEVTMRCQPILGHNTVFWYRQTMMQGLELLAYFRNRAPLDDSGMPKDRFSAEMPDATLATLKIQPSEPRDSAVYFCASGPPGPYVKKLFFGSGTQLSVL.